A selection of T cell receptor beta chains follows, all from one sample in a study of response to subunit inactivated influenza vaccine. TCRdb re-derived calls from the RT-PCR reads in MiXCR, one entry per CDR3 protein. The profile covers 630,000 or so distinct CDR3 sequences, with approximately 14% appearing a single time and roughly 10% taken by the ten largest. The material was PBMCs from blood, obtained 11 to 12 days after vaccination. Receptors originate from a man aged 45 to 65 who received an inactivated influenza vaccine. The CDR3 runs from the conserved cysteine through the conserved F or W. D genes are given only for firm matches. Not every row has a clone size; where given, it reads once, few, many or a size class.

D: TRBD2; V: TRBV4-1; J: TRBJ2-1; size: few; DNA: TGCGCCAGCAGTCAATACTCCCCCCTAGCGGGATTTAAGAATGAGCAGTTCTTC; CDR3: CASSQYSPLAGFKNEQFF
D: .; V: TRBV12-3/TRBV12-4; J: TRBJ2-2; size: many; DNA: TGTGCCAGCCAAGCAACGAACACCGGGGAGCTGTTTTTT; CDR3: CASQATNTGELFF
D: TRBD1; V: TRBV6-6; J: TRBJ1-2; size: .; DNA: TGTGCCAGCGGGGACAGGGCATGGTATGGCTACACCTTC; CDR3: CASGDRAWYGYTF
D: .; V: TRBV6-5; J: TRBJ2-7; size: few; DNA: TGTGCCAGCAGTTCTACCCCTCGACATCCCGACGGCGAGCAGTACTTC; CDR3: CASSSTPRHPDGEQYF
D: .; V: TRBV12-3/TRBV12-4; J: TRBJ2-7; size: few; DNA: TGTGCCAGCAGTCCGACAGTCCACGAGCAGTACTTC; CDR3: CASSPTVHEQYF
D: .; V: TRBV10-3; J: TRBJ2-1; size: .; DNA: TGTGCCATCAGACAGGACAGCCACGGCTACAATGAGCAGTTCTTC; CDR3: CAIRQDSHGYNEQFF
D: .; V: TRBV5-1; J: TRBJ2-5; size: many; DNA: TGCGCCAGCAGCCAAACGGGCCAACCAGGCGAGACCCAGTACTTC; CDR3: CASSQTGQPGETQYF
D: TRBD2; V: TRBV20-1; J: TRBJ2-5; size: .; DNA: TGCAGTGCTAACGATCCCAGCGGGGCACAAGAGACCCAGTACTTC; CDR3: CSANDPSGAQETQYF
D: .; V: TRBV6-2/TRBV6-3; J: TRBJ2-1; size: .; DNA: TGTGCCAGCAGTTCCAAGTCCAGGGATGAGCAGTTCTTC; CDR3: CASSSKSRDEQFF
D: .; V: TRBV12-3/TRBV12-4; J: TRBJ1-1; size: many; DNA: TGTGCCAGCAGTTTAGCCTACGGGGATACTGAAGCTTTCTTT; CDR3: CASSLAYGDTEAFF
D: .; V: TRBV19; J: TRBJ2-1; size: .; DNA: TGTGCCAGTAGTATTGTAGCTCCCAACAATGAGCAGTTCTTC; CDR3: CASSIVAPNNEQFF
D: .; V: TRBV6-2/TRBV6-3; J: TRBJ1-2; size: .; DNA: TGTGCCAGCACCCAGCCTGGAACAGACGGCTACACCTTC; CDR3: CASTQPGTDGYTF
D: .; V: TRBV29-1; J: TRBJ2-5; size: many; DNA: TGCAGCGTTGAAGATCTGTCGGGTTGGGAGACCCAGTACTTC; CDR3: CSVEDLSGWETQYF
D: .; V: TRBV28; J: TRBJ1-1; size: .; DNA: TGTGCCAGCGGCCTCCCGGTCCGAGGATATTCCGAAGCTTTCTTT; CDR3: CASGLPVRGYSEAFF
D: .; V: TRBV27; J: TRBJ2-2; size: .; DNA: TGTGCCAGCAGTCAAAAACGAGAGTCCGGGGAGCTGTTTTTT; CDR3: CASSQKRESGELFF
D: TRBD1; V: TRBV6-2/TRBV6-3; J: TRBJ1-5; size: many; DNA: TGTGCCAGCAGTTATATTGGACAGGGCAATCAGCCCCAGCATTTT; CDR3: CASSYIGQGNQPQHF
D: TRBD1; V: TRBV12-3/TRBV12-4; J: TRBJ1-2; size: many; DNA: TGTGCCAGCAGTTCACAGGGGGCGCATTTTGGCTACACCTTC; CDR3: CASSSQGAHFGYTF
D: .; V: TRBV5-6; J: TRBJ2-2; size: many; DNA: TGTGCCAGCAGCTTAGGTGGCAGGAGCGCGAACACCGGGGAGCTGTTTTTT; CDR3: CASSLGGRSANTGELFF
D: TRBD1; V: TRBV5-1; J: TRBJ2-7; size: few; DNA: TGCGCCAGCAGCCGCGTCGGGACAGCTTACGAGCAGTACTTC; CDR3: CASSRVGTAYEQYF
D: .; V: TRBV10-3; J: TRBJ2-6; size: few; DNA: TGTGCCATCAGCTTCCAGGGGGCCAACGTCCTGACTTTC; CDR3: CAISFQGANVLTF
D: .; V: TRBV7-9; J: TRBJ2-4; size: .; DNA: TGTGCCAGCAGCCCACGTGGGGGGTCAGGAAACATTCAGTACTTC; CDR3: CASSPRGGSGNIQYF
D: .; V: TRBV20-1; J: TRBJ1-4; size: .; DNA: TGCAGTGCTAGAGATCTGAACGGCTACCACGGAGAAAAACTGTTTTTT; CDR3: CSARDLNGYHGEKLFF
D: .; V: TRBV20-1; J: TRBJ2-7; size: .; DNA: TGCAGTGCTAGAGATAGACGAGGCCATGCCTACGAGCAGTACTTC; CDR3: CSARDRRGHAYEQYF
D: .; V: TRBV6-4; J: TRBJ2-2; size: few; DNA: TGTGCCAGCAGCCTCACTGGGGAGGCCGGGGAGCTGTTTTTT; CDR3: CASSLTGEAGELFF
D: .; V: TRBV20-1; J: TRBJ2-1; size: .; DNA: TGCAGTGCCGATGACAACAATGAGCAGTTCTTC; CDR3: CSADDNNEQFF
D: .; V: TRBV5-1; J: TRBJ2-5; size: .; DNA: TGCGCCAGCAGCGCGGGGCCACCCGAGACCCAGTACTTC; CDR3: CASSAGPPETQYF
D: TRBD1; V: TRBV18; J: TRBJ2-5; size: .; DNA: TGTGCCAGCTCACAAACTACAGGGGTCGTCCAAGAGACCCAGTACTTC; CDR3: CASSQTTGVVQETQYF
D: TRBD2; V: TRBV6-2/TRBV6-3; J: TRBJ2-3; size: few; DNA: TGTGCCAGCACGGAGCGAGCTAGCGGGGGTAGCACAGATACGCAGTATTTT; CDR3: CASTERASGGSTDTQYF
D: .; V: TRBV25-1; J: TRBJ2-7; size: .; DNA: TGTGCCAGCAGTGAATCCGCCCCAGGGGACGACTACGAGCAGTACTTC; CDR3: CASSESAPGDDYEQYF
D: .; V: TRBV7-3; J: TRBJ2-5; size: many; DNA: TGTGCCAGCAGCTTATCAGGAGAACGAGACCAGTACTTC; CDR3: CASSLSGERDQYF
D: TRBD1; V: TRBV7-2; J: TRBJ2-1; size: few; DNA: TGTGCCAGCAGCACAGGGGGGAATGAGCAGTTCTTC; CDR3: CASSTGGNEQFF
D: .; V: TRBV15; J: TRBJ2-7; size: .; DNA: TGTGCCACCAGCAGAGATAATCCAGGTTACGAGCAGTACTTC; CDR3: CATSRDNPGYEQYF
D: TRBD1; V: TRBV12-3/TRBV12-4; J: TRBJ2-7; size: few; DNA: TGTGCCAGCAGTGTCCGGGACAGGGACACCTACGAGCAGTACTTC; CDR3: CASSVRDRDTYEQYF
D: .; V: TRBV4-2; J: TRBJ2-3; size: .; DNA: TGTGCCAGCAGCCAAGATAGACACCGCACAGATACGCAGTATTTT; CDR3: CASSQDRHRTDTQYF
D: TRBD1; V: TRBV4-3; J: TRBJ2-4; size: .; DNA: TGCGCCAGCAGCCAAGGGACAGGGGTGAACATTCAGTACTTC; CDR3: CASSQGTGVNIQYF
D: TRBD1; V: TRBV3-1; J: TRBJ2-2; size: .; DNA: TGTGCCAGCAGCCTCTGGACAGGGGGGTCCGGGGAGCTGTTTTTT; CDR3: CASSLWTGGSGELFF
D: .; V: TRBV5-1; J: TRBJ2-2; size: .; DNA: TGCGCCAGCAGCTTGGTTCAGACTAACACCGGGGAGCTGTTTTTT; CDR3: CASSLVQTNTGELFF
D: .; V: TRBV14; J: TRBJ1-1; size: few; DNA: TGTGCCAGCAGCCAAGGATCAGGGGACAACACTGAAGCTTTCTTT; CDR3: CASSQGSGDNTEAFF
D: TRBD1; V: TRBV7-2; J: TRBJ1-4; size: many; DNA: TGTGCCAGCAGCTCCGGCCGGGACAGGGTTAACGAAAAACTGTTTTTT; CDR3: CASSSGRDRVNEKLFF
D: TRBD1; V: TRBV12-3/TRBV12-4; J: TRBJ1-5; size: many; DNA: TGTGCCAGCAGTGGGACAGTCAATCAGCCCCAGCATTTT; CDR3: CASSGTVNQPQHF
D: TRBD1; V: TRBV7-9; J: TRBJ1-2; size: .; DNA: TGTGCCAGCAGCGTAGCCGGGACAGGGTTTGGCTACACCTTC; CDR3: CASSVAGTGFGYTF
D: .; V: TRBV4-2; J: TRBJ2-1; size: few; DNA: TGTGCCAGCAGCCAAGACGATGGACGGAGCTACAATGAGCAGTTCTTC; CDR3: CASSQDDGRSYNEQFF
D: .; V: TRBV20-1; J: TRBJ1-5; size: .; DNA: TGCAGTGCTAGAGATACGGCAGGGGCACGTCAGCCCCAGCATTTT; CDR3: CSARDTAGARQPQHF
D: TRBD1; V: TRBV4-3; J: TRBJ1-2; size: many; DNA: TGCGCCAGCAGCCAAGATCTCCCCCGGGACAGCGGCTATGGCTACACCTTC; CDR3: CASSQDLPRDSGYGYTF
D: TRBD1; V: TRBV28; J: TRBJ2-7; size: few; DNA: TGTGCCAGCAGTGGGATGGGACAGGCTTTCTACGAGCAGTACTTC; CDR3: CASSGMGQAFYEQYF
D: TRBD1; V: TRBV5-1; J: TRBJ2-2; size: .; DNA: TGCGCCAGCAGCCCGGTCTTTTATCAGGGGACAGGGAACACCGGGGAGCTGTTTTTT; CDR3: CASSPVFYQGTGNTGELFF
D: TRBD2; V: TRBV13; J: TRBJ2-7; size: .; DNA: TGTGCCAGCAGCTCCGTACTAGCGGACTACGAGCAGTACTTC; CDR3: CASSSVLADYEQYF
D: .; V: TRBV5-1; J: TRBJ1-2; size: .; DNA: TGCGCCAGCAGCTTGGTGGGGGTCGGCTACACCTTC; CDR3: CASSLVGVGYTF
D: .; V: TRBV28; J: TRBJ2-5; size: .; DNA: TGTGCCAGCGGCCTGTTAGCGGCGACCCAGTACTTC; CDR3: CASGLLAATQYF
D: .; V: TRBV18; J: TRBJ2-5; size: .; DNA: TGTGCCAGCTCCACGGGGTGGCAAGAGACCCAGTACTTC; CDR3: CASSTGWQETQYF
D: .; V: TRBV4-2; J: TRBJ1-3; size: many; DNA: TGTGCCAGCAGCGGGGGGGTCTTCGAGGGCCCTGGAAACACCATATATTTT; CDR3: CASSGGVFEGPGNTIYF
D: TRBD2; V: TRBV20-1; J: TRBJ2-1; size: .; DNA: TGCAGTGCTAGAGCAATATTGGGGGGGGGATCGGTCAATGAGCAGTTCTTC; CDR3: CSARAILGGGSVNEQFF
D: .; V: TRBV18; J: TRBJ2-4; size: .; DNA: TGTGCCAGCTCACCACAGGAGGAGGGCATTCAGTACTTC; CDR3: CASSPQEEGIQYF
D: TRBD1; V: TRBV7-9; J: TRBJ1-6; size: many; DNA: TGTGCCAGCAGCTCGGGACAGGGGGGTGCCTATAATTCACCCCTCCACTTT; CDR3: CASSSGQGGAYNSPLHF
D: .; V: TRBV5-1; J: TRBJ2-2; size: .; DNA: TGCGCCAGCGACGGGTCGGGCGGGGAGCTGTTTTTT; CDR3: CASDGSGGELFF
D: TRBD1; V: TRBV5-1; J: TRBJ1-6; size: few; DNA: TGCGCCAGCAGCTACGGACAGGACGTCTCACCCCTCCACTTT; CDR3: CASSYGQDVSPLHF
D: .; V: TRBV11-2; J: TRBJ2-4; size: .; DNA: TGTGCCAGCAGCTTAGAACCAGGGTGGGACATTCAGTACTTC; CDR3: CASSLEPGWDIQYF
D: TRBD2; V: TRBV4-2; J: TRBJ2-1; size: few; DNA: TGTGCCAGCAGCCAAGCCGGGACTAGCGGGTTGTACAATGAGCAGTTCTTC; CDR3: CASSQAGTSGLYNEQFF